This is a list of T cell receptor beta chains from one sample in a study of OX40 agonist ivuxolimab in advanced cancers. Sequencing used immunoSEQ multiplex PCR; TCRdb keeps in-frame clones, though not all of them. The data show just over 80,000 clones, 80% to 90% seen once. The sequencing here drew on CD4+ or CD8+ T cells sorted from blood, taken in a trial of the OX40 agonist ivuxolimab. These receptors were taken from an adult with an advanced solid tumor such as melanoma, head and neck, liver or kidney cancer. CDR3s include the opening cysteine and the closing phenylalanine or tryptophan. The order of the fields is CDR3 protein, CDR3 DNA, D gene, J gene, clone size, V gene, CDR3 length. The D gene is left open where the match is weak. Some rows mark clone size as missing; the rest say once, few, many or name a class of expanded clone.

CDR3: CASSRDRGQGQPQHF
DNA: TGTGCCAGCAGCCGGGACAGGGGGCAAGGTCAGCCCCAGCATTTT
D: TRBD1
J: TRBJ1-5
size: few
V: TRBV5-6
length: 15

CDR3: CASQTRQGPYNEQFF
DNA: TGTGCCAGCCAAACCCGACAGGGTCCCTACAATGAGCAGTTCTTC
D: TRBD1
J: TRBJ2-1
size: -
V: TRBV6-5
length: 15

CDR3: CASSFNRGNTEAFF
DNA: TGTGCCAGCAGCTTTAACAGGGGAAACACTGAAGCTTTCTTT
D: TRBD1
J: TRBJ1-1
size: -
V: TRBV7-8
length: 14

CDR3: CASSLVPGRGLVTDTQYF
DNA: TGCGCCAGCAGCTTGGTCCCGGGACGAGGGTTAGTCACAGATACGCAGTATTTT
D: -
J: TRBJ2-3
size: -
V: TRBV5-1
length: 18

CDR3: CASTYGSGVSYYGYTF
DNA: TGTGCCAGCACCTACGGCTCAGGGGTCTCGTACTATGGCTACACCTTC
D: -
J: TRBJ1-2
size: -
V: TRBV5-4
length: 16

CDR3: CASSSGLGVSNEQFF
DNA: TGTGCCAGCAGCTCGGGACTGGGAGTTTCGAATGAGCAGTTCTTC
D: -
J: TRBJ2-1
size: -
V: TRBV11-3
length: 15

CDR3: CASSQGQGRGYTF
DNA: TGTGCCAGCAGCCAAGGACAGGGCCGAGGCTACACCTTC
D: TRBD1
J: TRBJ1-2
size: once
V: TRBV5-6
length: 13

CDR3: CASSYNRGSSPLHF
DNA: TGTGCCAGCAGTTATAACAGGGGGAGCTCACCCCTCCACTTT
D: TRBD1
J: TRBJ1-6
size: -
V: TRBV6-6
length: 14

CDR3: CASSFQISGNTIYF
DNA: TGTGCCAGCAGTTTTCAGATCTCTGGAAACACCATATATTTT
D: -
J: TRBJ1-3
size: -
V: TRBV6-6
length: 14

CDR3: CASRRGQLQPQHF
DNA: TGTGCCAGCAGAAGAGGACAGTTACAGCCCCAGCATTTT
D: -
J: TRBJ1-5
size: -
V: TRBV28
length: 13

CDR3: CASSATGSGKTQYF
DNA: TGTGCCAGTAGTGCTACAGGGTCAGGAAAGACCCAGTACTTC
D: -
J: TRBJ2-5
size: -
V: TRBV19
length: 14

CDR3: CASRGENTGELFF
DNA: TGTGCCAGCAGGGGAGAGAACACCGGGGAGCTGTTTTTT
D: -
J: TRBJ2-2
size: -
V: TRBV7-9
length: 13

CDR3: CASSIGTGGLYGYTF
DNA: TGTGCCAGCAGCATTGGGACAGGCGGCCTCTATGGCTACACCTTC
D: TRBD1
J: TRBJ1-2
size: -
V: TRBV5-4
length: 15

CDR3: CATSRGTGERETQYF
DNA: TGTGCCACCAGCAGAGGGACAGGAGAAAGAGAGACCCAGTACTTC
D: TRBD1
J: TRBJ2-5
size: -
V: TRBV15
length: 15

CDR3: CASSQLQGWEQFF
DNA: TGTGCCAGCAGCCAATTACAGGGCTGGGAGCAGTTCTTC
D: -
J: TRBJ2-1
size: -
V: TRBV14
length: 13

CDR3: CASSLKYSGPSYEQYF
DNA: TGTGCCAGCAGCTTAAAGTATAGCGGGCCTTCCTACGAGCAGTACTTC
D: TRBD2
J: TRBJ2-7
size: -
V: TRBV13
length: 16

CDR3: CASSLLLQGLETQYF
DNA: TGTGCCAGCAGCTTACTCCTACAGGGACTGGAGACCCAGTACTTC
D: -
J: TRBJ2-5
size: once
V: TRBV5-1
length: 15

CDR3: CASRKKVNTEAFF
DNA: TGTGCCAGCCGGAAAAAGGTGAACACTGAAGCTTTCTTT
D: -
J: TRBJ1-1
size: -
V: TRBV6-6
length: 13

CDR3: CASSPSGTAYGYTF
DNA: TGTGCCAGCAGCCCAAGCGGGACGGCCTATGGCTACACCTTC
D: -
J: TRBJ1-2
size: -
V: TRBV9
length: 14

CDR3: CASSVTYRGTTNEKLFF
DNA: TGCGCCAGCAGCGTCACCTATAGAGGGACAACTAATGAAAAACTGTTTTTT
D: -
J: TRBJ1-4
size: -
V: TRBV5-1
length: 17

CDR3: CASSLRTGQVNTGELFF
DNA: TGTGCCAGCAGCTTGAGGACGGGACAGGTGAACACCGGGGAGCTGTTTTTT
D: TRBD1
J: TRBJ2-2
size: -
V: TRBV5-4
length: 17

CDR3: CASSSPSGTYGYTF
DNA: TGTGCCAGCAGTTCCCCCAGTGGGACTTATGGCTACACCTTC
D: -
J: TRBJ1-2
size: -
V: TRBV28
length: 14

CDR3: CASSGQTGNTIYF
DNA: TGTGCCAGCTCGGGACAGACTGGAAACACCATATATTTT
D: TRBD1
J: TRBJ1-3
size: -
V: TRBV18
length: 13

CDR3: CATSRDPIAGGAVGANVLTF
DNA: TGTGCCACCAGCAGAGATCCCATCGCAGGGGGCGCGGTTGGGGCCAACGTCCTGACTTTC
D: TRBD1
J: TRBJ2-6
size: -
V: TRBV15
length: 20

CDR3: CALRGGTEYGYTF
DNA: TGTGCCCTTAGGGGGGGGACAGAGTATGGCTACACCTTC
D: TRBD1
J: TRBJ1-2
size: -
V: TRBV10-3
length: 13

CDR3: CAWSPEANQPQHF
DNA: TGTGCCTGGAGTCCAGAGGCAAATCAGCCCCAGCATTTT
D: -
J: TRBJ1-5
size: -
V: TRBV30
length: 13

CDR3: CASSHRDRGSYEQYF
DNA: TGTGCCAGCTCACACCGGGACAGGGGGTCCTACGAGCAGTACTTC
D: TRBD1
J: TRBJ2-7
size: -
V: TRBV18
length: 15

CDR3: CASSEALRTEAFF
DNA: TGTGCCAGCAGTGAAGCGCTTCGAACTGAAGCTTTCTTT
D: -
J: TRBJ1-1
size: -
V: TRBV6-1
length: 13

CDR3: CASSIGTGAISGANVLTF
DNA: TGTGCCAGCAGCATAGGGACAGGGGCAATCTCTGGGGCCAACGTCCTGACTTTC
D: TRBD1
J: TRBJ2-6
size: -
V: TRBV7-2
length: 18

CDR3: CATSRGRQGTEAFF
DNA: TGTGCCACCAGCAGAGGTCGACAGGGCACTGAAGCTTTCTTT
D: TRBD1
J: TRBJ1-1
size: -
V: TRBV15
length: 14

CDR3: CSGSGTKYNEQFF
DNA: TGCAGCGGATCCGGGACCAAATACAATGAGCAGTTCTTC
D: -
J: TRBJ2-1
size: -
V: TRBV29-1
length: 13

CDR3: CATSRGSGSGETQYF
DNA: TGTGCCACCAGCAGAGGGTCGGGCTCTGGAGAGACCCAGTACTTC
D: -
J: TRBJ2-5
size: -
V: TRBV15
length: 15

CDR3: CATSGASGAGELFF
DNA: TGTGCCACCAGCGGGGCTAGCGGGGCCGGGGAGCTGTTTTTT
D: TRBD2
J: TRBJ2-2
size: -
V: TRBV15
length: 14

CDR3: CASSLWGTGELFF
DNA: TGTGCCAGCAGTTTATGGGGGACCGGGGAGCTGTTTTTT
D: -
J: TRBJ2-2
size: -
V: TRBV27
length: 13

CDR3: CASSFGGGAGTQYF
DNA: TGTGCCAGCAGTTTCGGTGGGGGGGCTGGTACGCAGTATTTT
D: -
J: TRBJ2-3
size: once
V: TRBV27
length: 14

CDR3: CASRGANEQFF
DNA: TGTGCCAGCAGAGGGGCCAATGAGCAGTTCTTC
D: -
J: TRBJ2-1
size: -
V: TRBV6-5
length: 11